The 14 T cell receptor beta chains in this list originate from one sample, sequenced in a study of blood T cells in healthy people across ages. With a J-beta primer mix and a sample-barcoded 5' primer, a second PCR ran about 7 to 11 cycles. From the 5' RACE reads, TCRdb called clonotypes with MiXCR, one entry per CDR3 protein. The sample has 1.8 million or so distinct CDR3 sequences; around 40% are singletons. Sequencing input: blood. The receptor set was obtained from a human donor in good health.

The V call is TRBV9, the J call TRBJ2-3, with TRBD2 matching over 8 bases. There are 17 residues in the CDR3. V lost 4 bases to trimming and J lost 0 bases; unmatched junction nucleotides: 10. Germline CDR1 SGDLS, CDR2 YYNGEE. CDR3 bases: TGTGCCAGCAGCCTGGGGGCTCTAGCGGGCAGCACAGATACGCAGTATTTT. Translation gives CASSLGALAGSTDTQYF.

This clonotype came up a few times. The rearrangement links TRBV20-1 to TRBJ2-4; TRBD2 matches 11 bases. The germline V gene encodes CDR1 DFQATT and CDR2 SNEGSKA (reference sequence). The junction had 17 bases not matched to a gene; V was cut back by 6 bases and J by 13 bases. This CDR3 is 15 amino acids long. The CDR3 bases are TGCAGTGCACCAACCCCTCTAGCGGGGGGCGATGAGCAGTACTTC. The encoded protein is CSAPTPLAGGDEQYF.

This clonotype was detected only a few times. The V call is TRBV6-5, the J call TRBJ1-5; possible D gene TRBD1, 5 bases. V shed 10 bases and J shed 0 bases, with 16 bases lying between them. Germline V gene data show CDR1 as MNHEY and CDR2 as SVGAGI. This CDR3 is built from 15 residues. The CDR3 region is CATQNGGDSNQPQHF. The DNA for the CDR3 is TGTGCCACTCAGAACGGGGGGGATAGCAATCAGCCCCAGCATTTT.

The V call is TRBV11-2, the J call TRBJ2-5; maybe TRBD2 (7 bases). The end of the DNA is better explained by TRBJ2-7, so the J call may be wrong. This CDR3 has 15 residues. Germline V gene data show CDR1 as SGHAT and CDR2 as FQNNGV. The CDR3 spells CASTRGGQGHYEQYF. CDR3 DNA sequence: TGTGCCAGCACCAGGGGAGGGCAGGGACACTACGAGCAGTACTTC.

This clonotype came up a few times. The rearrangement uses TRBV7-2 and TRBJ2-1; 13 bases agree with TRBD2. V was pared by 1 base and J by 9 bases, with 6 bases of the junction left unmatched. The length of the CDR3 is 16 residues. Germline CDR1 SGHTA, CDR2 FQGNSA. CDR3 DNA sequence: TGTGCCAGCAGCTTAGTAGGGACTAGCGGGGTGGGTGAGCAGTTCTTC. Its translation is CASSLVGTSGVGEQFF.

The chain couples TRBV4-3 to TRBJ2-2; TRBD1 aligns across 7 bases. The CDR3 covers 16 residues. Germline loops: CDR1 LGHNA, CDR2 YSLEER. V gave up 2 bases and J gave up 6 bases; unmatched junction bases: 9. CDR3 protein: CASSQPTGVYAGELFF. The DNA of the CDR3 is TGCGCCAGCAGCCAACCTACAGGGGTGTATGCCGGGGAGCTGTTTTTT.

This clonotype has only a few counts. This rearrangement joins TRBV2 to TRBJ1-1; 8 nucleotides match TRBD1. The junction had 6 bases not matched to a gene; V was cut back by 5 bases and J by 1 base. This CDR3 has 15 residues. The germline V gene has CDR1 SNHLY and CDR2 FYNNEI. CDR3 region: CASSPQGQANTEAFF. The CDR3 DNA is TGTGCCAGCAGTCCTCAGGGACAGGCGAACACTGAAGCTTTCTTT.

CDR3 nucleotide sequence: TGTGCCAGCAGCTTAGTTGGGACAGGGGGCCTCACTGAAGCTTTCTTT. Protein product: CASSLVGTGGLTEAFF. The V and J genes are TRBV7-2 and TRBJ1-1, with TRBD1 identical over 12 bases. Germline V gene lookup returns CDR1 SGHTA and CDR2 FQGNSA. V shed 1 base and J 4 bases; nucleotides not matched to a gene: 4. The CDR3 extends over 16 amino acids.

This clonotype was recorded a few times. This chain uses TRBV29-1 with TRBJ1-4; 9 nucleotides line up with TRBD1. The CDR3 consists of 14 residues. Germline V gene sequence: CDR1 SQVTM, CDR2 ANQGSEA. The V and J ends lost 1 base and 5 bases, in that order; junction bases with no gene match: 2. The CDR3 here is CSVEAGTGNEKLFF. CDR3 coding DNA: TGCAGCGTTGAAGCCGGGACAGGGAATGAAAAACTGTTTTTT.

This clonotype has only one observation. No conserved phenylalanine or tryptophan ends this CDR3, so it is likely a read error. This chain joins TRBV12-3 or TRBV12-4 and TRBJ1-6, with 9 bases identical to TRBD1. The CDR3 spans 14 residues. V gave up 6 bases and J gave up 6 bases; unmatched junction bases: 3. DNA of the CDR3: TGTGCCAGCAGCCTGACAGGGGGTAATTCACCCCTCCACTGT. Its translation: CASSLTGGNSPLHC.

V gene TRBV20-1 combines with J gene TRBJ1-2, with D perhaps matching TRBD1 (6 bases). Trimming took 0 bases from V and 7 from J, leaving 15 bases between them. This CDR3 is 14 amino acids long. Germline V gene data show CDR1 as DFQATT and CDR2 as SNEGSKA (reference sequence). The DNA for the CDR3 is TGCAGTGCTAGAGATAGGCAGGGGCTAAGTGGCTACACCTTC. Its translation is CSARDRQGLSGYTF.

V usage is TRBV6-2 or TRBV6-3 and J usage is TRBJ2-5, with 7 bases identical to TRBD2. This CDR3 is 14 amino acids long. Germline CDR1 and CDR2: MNHEY and SVGEGT. The V gene end was trimmed by 0 bases and the J gene end by 7 bases; junction bases not matched to a gene: 5. In DNA, the CDR3 is TGTGCCAGCAGTTACTCGGACCCGGGAGGGACCCAGTACTTC. It is translated as CASSYSDPGGTQYF.

V and J are TRBV4-3 and TRBJ1-1; D call uncertain. The CDR3 runs 19 residues. The germline V gene has CDR1 LGHNA and CDR2 YSLEER. V dropped 0 bases and J dropped 1 base, with 21 bases sitting between them. The CDR3 protein is CASSQDLGNGAGWNTEAFF. CDR3 coding DNA: TGCGCCAGCAGCCAAGATTTAGGTAACGGTGCGGGATGGAACACTGAAGCTTTCTTT.

This clonotype was picked up a small number of times. CDR3 in amino acids: CASSTQGYGANVLTF. In nucleotides, the CDR3 is TGTGCCAGCAGTACGCAGGGTTATGGGGCCAACGTCCTGACTTTC. The chain employs TRBV28 and TRBJ2-6; tentative D call: TRBD1 (5 bases). The CDR3 consists of 15 residues. V was cut by 5 bases and J by 3 bases, with 11 bases left in between. Germline loops: CDR1 MDHEN, CDR2 SYDVKM.